The present T cell receptor (beta chain) was sequenced within a study of breast tumors, draining lymph nodes, adjacent tissues (dated by TCRdb to 2016 to 2017). Background for the entire study: Breast cancer patients provided tumor, adjacent nontumor tissue and axillary lymph nodes, and the study compared the TCR beta repertoires across these three sources. In human breast cancer, the study set out to evaluate how tumor, surrounding tissue and draining lymph node repertoires relate to one another and whether T cells may move between these sites. The paper as a whole reports these results and caveats: The data were judged consistent with most tumor T cells deriving from the lymph node and then expanding within tumor tissue. The similarity between tumor and nontumor tissue repertoires was significantly greater in luminal-like breast cancer than in basal-like breast cancer. The conclusion that tumor T cells originate in lymph nodes was presented as consistent with a hypothesis rather than as directly demonstrated. T-cell repertoire diversity in tumors was found to be lower than in lymph nodes but higher than in nontumor tissue, and preferential V and J gene usage was observed.

The lymph node samples were taken from the axillary draining lymph nodes of breast cancer patients. CDR1 SGHAT and CDR2 FQNNGV are derived from the germline V gene. The CDR3, from cysteine to phenylalanine, totals 15 residues. Of the read, only the CDR3 DNA is kept; its 45 bases are in frame from base 1. Details on this clonotype: Its recognized antigen is unknown. Just one base apart from a much larger clone, this may be a read error.

The data were produced on an Illumina HiSeq 2000. TCR beta chain libraries were generated by multiplex PCR amplification. The amplified TCR beta chain products were analyzed by high-throughput sequencing. In TCRdb, the public reads were trimmed at Q25 with fastp and aligned with MiXCR, with productive beta chains retained. One record per CDR3 amino acid sequence lists the most common genes and DNA. A total of 190,000 or so distinct CDR3 sequences appear in this sample, about 32% of them only once. The ten largest make up roughly 4% of the sample. The V gene is TRBV11-2 and the J gene is TRBJ2-7; the D region may be TRBD1 or TRBD2, each matching 5 bases equally. This TCR came from a female donor with breast cancer. Some clones in this sample may be carry-over from other donors' samples. The specimen was axillary lymph node tissue. The bases are TGTGCCAGCTCCCGCGGGTACAGGTACGAGCACGAGCAGCACTTC. Protein translation: CASSRGYRYEHEQHF.